The rows below give T cell receptor beta chains drawn from one sample of a study of beta chain features in type 1 diabetes. Assay: immunoSEQ multiplex PCR; the TCRdb copy retains only in-frame clones and omits some. Of 250,000 to 350,000 clones listed, 13% to 15% are singletons. The sequenced material came from naive CD4+ T cells from blood. These receptors came from a young man with type 1 diabetes. Each CDR3 is given with its conserved first and last residue. D genes are given only for firm matches. A clone size is listed for some rows: how often the clone was seen (once, few, many), or a class if it is expanded.

d_call | j_call | cdr3_length | v_call | clone_size | cdr3_nt | cdr3_aa
NA | TRBJ1-2 | 16 | TRBV7-2 | few | TGTGCCAGCAGCCGATACTCCAGGGGCGCATCCAATGGCTACACCTTC | CASSRYSRGASNGYTF
NA | TRBJ2-1 | 12 | TRBV6-6 | few | TGTGCCAGCAGCCCCCCTAGCCATGAGCAGTTCTTC | CASSPPSHEQFF
NA | TRBJ2-5 | 16 | TRBV6-6 | NA | TGTGCCAGCAGTTACTCGACGGCGGGATCCCAAGAGACCCAGTACTTC | CASSYSTAGSQETQYF
NA | TRBJ2-2 | 13 | TRBV7-2 | NA | TGTGCCAGCAGCCCCAGGGGCACCGGGGAGCTGTTTTTT | CASSPRGTGELFF
NA | TRBJ2-1 | 13 | TRBV7-9 | NA | TGTGCCAGCAGCTTAACAGTCTACAGGGAGCAGTTCTTC | CASSLTVYREQFF
TRBD2 | TRBJ2-3 | 18 | TRBV4-3 | few | TGCGCCAGCAGCCAAGGAGTACTAGCGGGAGGGACCACAGATACGCAGTATTTT | CASSQGVLAGGTTDTQYF
NA | TRBJ1-1 | 16 | TRBV6-6 | few | TGTGCCAGCAGTGGGGGGGGTTCCCGAATGAACACTGAAGCTTTCTTT | CASSGGGSRMNTEAFF
NA | TRBJ2-6 | 14 | TRBV18 | few | TGTGCCAGCTCACTCATCTCTGGGGCCAACGTCCTGACTTTC | CASSLISGANVLTF
NA | TRBJ1-2 | 15 | TRBV2 | few | TGTGCCTGCCGAGGGGAGGGGCAAGTAACGAGCGGCTACACCTTC | CACRGEGQVTSGYTF
TRBD1 | TRBJ1-5 | 18 | TRBV23-1 | once | TGCGCCAGTAATACTAGGGACAGGGGAAATCAGAGGGTTCAGCCCCAGCATTTT | CASNTRDRGNQRVQPQHF
TRBD2 | TRBJ2-7 | 13 | TRBV2 | NA | TGTGCCAGCAGTGAGGGGCGGGAGTCGCAGCAGTACTTC | CASSEGRESQQYF
NA | TRBJ2-7 | 15 | TRBV5-1 | NA | TGCGCCAGCAGCTTGGCCTCCTCTACTAGTAACGAGCAGTACTTC | CASSLASSTSNEQYF
NA | TRBJ1-2 | 14 | TRBV9 | NA | TGTGCCAGCAGCGTAGCAGATACTAACTATGGCTACACCTTC | CASSVADTNYGYTF
TRBD2 | TRBJ2-7 | 15 | TRBV7-2 | few | TGTGCCAGCAGCTTAGCGGGCGGGAGGTTTTCCGAGCAGTACTTC | CASSLAGGRFSEQYF
NA | TRBJ2-7 | 15 | TRBV6-5 | NA | TGTGCCAGCAGTTACTGGAGGGTCGGAGCCTACGAGCAGTACTTC | CASSYWRVGAYEQYF
NA | TRBJ2-3 | 14 | TRBV21-1 | few | TGTGCCAGCGGGCACGGATCGAGCCCAGATACGCAGTATTTT | CASGHGSSPDTQYF
NA | TRBJ1-5 | 13 | TRBV15 | NA | TGTGCCACCAGTAAGAGTCCCAATCAGCCCCAGCATTTT | CATSKSPNQPQHF
TRBD2 | TRBJ2-4 | 16 | TRBV28 | few | TGTGCCAGCAGCTCATTAGGCCGGGGACTAGCGAACATTCAGTACTTC | CASSSLGRGLANIQYF
NA | TRBJ2-1 | 13 | TRBV5-1 | NA | TGCGCCAGCGCCGGGCAGGGTTACAATGAGCAGTTCTTC | CASAGQGYNEQFF
TRBD1 | TRBJ1-2 | 12 | TRBV28 | NA | TGTGCCAGCAGGGACAGGGCTAATGGCTACACCTTC | CASRDRANGYTF
TRBD1 | TRBJ2-5 | 14 | TRBV30 | NA | TGTGCCTGGGGCCGAGGGGGCGTTAGGTCCGCCCAGTACTTC | CAWGRGGVRSAQYF
TRBD1 | TRBJ2-7 | 16 | TRBV5-1 | NA | TGCGCCAGCAGCGGAGGGACAGGGGGGGCCTCCTACGAGCAGTACTTC | CASSGGTGGASYEQYF
NA | TRBJ2-5 | 14 | TRBV18 | NA | TGTGCCAGCTCACCCGCAAACCTACAAGAGACCCAGTACTTC | CASSPANLQETQYF
TRBD2 | TRBJ2-1 | 16 | TRBV5-1 | NA | TGCGCCAGCAGCATACTAGCGGGAGGGCGGGGTAATGAGCAGTTCTTC | CASSILAGGRGNEQFF
TRBD1 | TRBJ2-5 | 17 | TRBV7-8 | NA | TGTGCCAGCAGCAGAATTCCCGGGACAGGGGGTCAAGAGACCCAGTACTTC | CASSRIPGTGGQETQYF
NA | TRBJ1-1 | 13 | TRBV5-4 | few | TGTGCCAGCAGCGTGGACAGCAACACTGAAGCTTTCTTT | CASSVDSNTEAFF
TRBD2 | TRBJ2-2 | 15 | TRBV7-9 | few | TGTGCCAGCACCCTCCGGGAGGGTATCACCGGGGAGCTGTTTTTT | CASTLREGITGELFF
NA | TRBJ1-5 | 13 | TRBV28 | NA | TGTGCCAGCACCTCAGGGAGGTGGCAGCCCCAGCATTTT | CASTSGRWQPQHF
NA | TRBJ2-6 | 13 | TRBV9 | few | TGTGCCAGCAGCGTATATGGGGCCAACGTCCTGACTTTC | CASSVYGANVLTF
TRBD1 | TRBJ2-6 | 18 | TRBV5-4 | NA | TGTGCCAGCAGCTTGGTGGGGCAGGGGGCTTTGGGGGCCAACGTCCTGACTTTC | CASSLVGQGALGANVLTF
TRBD2 | TRBJ2-7 | 15 | TRBV28 | NA | TGTGCCAGCAGCCTAGGGGTGGCGGGGGCCTACGAGCAGTACTTC | CASSLGVAGAYEQYF
NA | TRBJ2-7 | 13 | TRBV6-5 | few | TGTGCCAGCAGCTCCCCTCCACTCTACGAGCAGTACTTC | CASSSPPLYEQYF
NA | TRBJ2-7 | 15 | TRBV5-1 | NA | TGCGCCAGCAGTTACGCTAGCTCCTACGCGTACGAGCAGTACTTC | CASSYASSYAYEQYF
NA | TRBJ2-7 | 17 | TRBV28 | few | TGTGCCAGCAGTTTACCCCCGCGGGGAGGGGGTTCACGGGAGCAGTACTTC | CASSLPPRGGGSREQYF
NA | TRBJ1-2 | 15 | TRBV6-5 | once | TGTGCCAGCAGTTACTCGGGGGCCGGACCCTATGGCTACACCTTC | CASSYSGAGPYGYTF
TRBD2 | TRBJ2-6 | 18 | TRBV19 | few | TGTGCCACCTTACGGGGGGGACGGATAACCTCTGGGGCCAACGTCCTGACTTTC | CATLRGGRITSGANVLTF
TRBD2 | TRBJ2-7 | 15 | TRBV4-2 | NA | TGTGCCAGCAGCCAAAGCGGGAAGGTTGCGTACGAGCAGTACTTC | CASSQSGKVAYEQYF
NA | TRBJ2-1 | 13 | TRBV7-3 | few | TGTGCCAGCAGCTCCCTAGCGCCCAATGAGCAGTTCTTC | CASSSLAPNEQFF
NA | TRBJ2-1 | 13 | TRBV28 | NA | TGTGCCAGCCTTAGCGTCCAAACCCATGAGCAGTTCTTC | CASLSVQTHEQFF
NA | TRBJ2-7 | 13 | TRBV7-2 | once | TGTGCCAGCAACAACCCATTCTCCTACGAGCAGTACTTC | CASNNPFSYEQYF
NA | TRBJ2-1 | 15 | TRBV28 | NA | TGTGCCAGCAGTACCCCCGGGACTGGCTACAATGAGCAGTTCTTC | CASSTPGTGYNEQFF
TRBD1 | TRBJ1-2 | 14 | TRBV30 | NA | TGTGCCTGGAGTCGTCCTGGACAGGGCTATGGCTACACCTTC | CAWSRPGQGYGYTF
TRBD2 | TRBJ2-1 | 15 | TRBV28 | NA | TGTGCCAGCAGGCCCGGGACTATGGCCTACAATGAGCAGTTCTTC | CASRPGTMAYNEQFF
NA | TRBJ2-6 | 16 | TRBV29-1 | NA | TGCAGCGTCTCCTGGGGGCTTACCTCTGGGGCCAACGTCCTGACTTTC | CSVSWGLTSGANVLTF
TRBD1 | TRBJ2-1 | 13 | TRBV6-6 | few | TGTGCCAGCAGTCAACCGACAGGGGCGGAGCAGTTCTTC | CASSQPTGAEQFF
TRBD2 | TRBJ2-1 | 16 | TRBV5-4 | NA | TGTGCCAGCAGCATTGATAGCGGGTTGGACTACAGTGAGCAGTTCTTC | CASSIDSGLDYSEQFF
TRBD1 | TRBJ2-2 | 15 | TRBV6-5 | NA | TGTGCCATCAAAAGGGACAGTACGAACACCGGGGAGCTGTTTTTT | CAIKRDSTNTGELFF
TRBD2 | TRBJ2-1 | 16 | TRBV28 | few | TGTGCCAGCAGTTTGGGTGGGGGGGACCCTTCAATTGAGCAGTTCTTC | CASSLGGGDPSIEQFF
NA | TRBJ1-4 | 13 | TRBV2 | few | TGTGCCAGCAGCGGAGGGCCTGGGGAAAAACTGTTTTTT | CASSGGPGEKLFF
NA | TRBJ2-3 | 12 | TRBV18 | NA | TGTGCCAGCTCATCTAGCACAGATACGCAGTATTTT | CASSSSTDTQYF
NA | TRBJ2-6 | 12 | TRBV30 | many | TGTGCCTGGTCGTCTGGGGCCAACGTCCTGACTTTC | CAWSSGANVLTF